This T cell receptor beta chain derives from a study of graft-versus-host responses after intestinal transplantation. Looking at the study overall: Anti-thymocyte globulin induction, then tacrolimus and steroids for two to four years, went to all recipients.

V trimming: 6 bases; J trimming: 0 bases; junction bases outside the gene matches: 1. This CDR3 contains 14 residues. Germline V gene lookup returns CDR1 WSHSY and CDR2 SAAADI. In the case of this clone: Its target is unknown.

Study outcomes and limitations: In patients with graft-donor T cell macrochimerism, allograft graft-versus-host to host-versus-graft clonal ratios were high. Recipient marrow harbored GvH clones, some of which surfaced first in ileum or blood.

Measured with immunoSEQ multiplex PCR; TCRdb has only the in-frame clones, and not every one. The data contain 90,000 to 120,000 clones, roughly 87% of them singletons. The source was unstimulated CD4+ T cells sorted from spleen or lymph node cells, collected before transplant. The clonotype was recovered from a human donor who was the organ donor for an intestinal transplant. V usage is TRBV10-2 and J usage is TRBJ2-3; 9 bases agree with TRBD2. CDR3 sequence reads: CASSLAGSTDTQYF. The CDR3 DNA sequence: TGCGCCAGCAGCCTAGCGGGAAGCACAGATACGCAGTATTTT.